The 7 T cell receptor beta chains below all came from one sample that was sequenced in a study of blood T cells in healthy people across ages (dated by TCRdb to between 2015 and 2016). Library preparation employed 5' RACE. The sequencer listed for this sample is Illumina HiSeq 2500. The second PCR ran for roughly 7 to 11 cycles and used a J-beta primer mix along with a sample-barcoded 5' primer. TCRdb ran its own pipeline on the public reads, namely fastp trimming at Q25 and MiXCR clone calling, and kept in-frame beta chains. Entries are consolidated by CDR3 protein sequence, retaining the most common genes and DNA. This sample lists about 670,000 distinct CDR3 sequences; around 38% were detected once. Around 30% of the sample belongs to the ten largest clones. The sequenced material came from blood. These receptors came from a man older than 75 in good health.

This clonotype was counted only a few times. The rearrangement links TRBV28 to TRBJ2-4; D is undetermined. With the DNA end fitting TRBJ2-7 better, the J assignment may be wrong. The CDR3 is 13 amino acids. The germline V gene encodes CDR1 MDHEN and CDR2 SYDVKM. For the CDR3, the DNA is TGTGCCTCCGCAGGCGGCTATACCTACGAGCAGTACTTC. Residues: CASAGGYTYEQYF.

This sequence joins TRBV20-1 and TRBJ1-2; TRBD1 matches 8 bases. V was clipped by 6 bases and J by 4 bases; unmatched bases: 1. This CDR3 has 11 residues. Germline CDR1 DFQATT, CDR2 SNEGSKA (reference sequence). The DNA for the CDR3 is TGCAGTGCCGGGACAGGCTATGGCTACACCTTC. This sequence encodes CSAGTGYGYTF.

V is TRBV5-8 and J is TRBJ2-3; 14 nucleotides match TRBD2. Per germline, CDR1 SGHTS and CDR2 YDEGEE. The trim removed 0 bases at V and 5 bases at J, leaving 2 bases unmatched. This CDR3 comprises 16 residues. Here the CDR3 DNA reads TGTGCCAGCAGCTTGGAAGGACTAGCGGGGGGAGATACGCAGTATTTT. It codes for CASSLEGLAGGDTQYF.

The rearrangement links TRBV3-1 to TRBJ1-4; no clear D. V was cut by 1 base and J by 16 bases, with 10 bases left in between. The CDR3 contains 11 residues. CDR1 is LGHDT and CDR2 is YNNKEL in the germline V gene (reference sequence). CDR3 in DNA: TGTGCCAGCAGCCAAGCCACACTATGGTTTTTT. Encoded protein: CASSQATLWFF.

This clonotype appeared a few times. The gene calls are TRBV7-6 and TRBJ2-7; the match to TRBD1 covers 9 bases. CDR3 length: 17 residues. CDR1 SGHVS and CDR2 FNYEAQ come from the germline V gene. J lost 2 bases, V lost 4 bases, and 12 bases had no gene match. CDR3 nucleotides: TGTGCCAGCAGCTACTTAACAGGGGGCCCTATTCCCTACGAGCAGTACTTC. Translation gives CASSYLTGGPIPYEQYF.

The chain joins TRBV6-6 to TRBJ1-1; D may be TRBD1 (6 bases). Germline V CDR1 and CDR2: MNHNY, SVGAGI (reference sequence). CDR3 length: 17 amino acids. Between the trimmed V and J ends, which lost 5 bases and 0 bases, there was a span of 19 bases. Here the CDR3 reads CASSQNLAGVLNTEAFF. Here the CDR3 DNA reads TGTGCCAGCAGTCAAAATCTAGCAGGGGTCTTGAACACTGAAGCTTTCTTT.

The rearrangement links TRBV7-2 to TRBJ2-5; D is undetermined. From germline, CDR1 is SGHTA and CDR2 FQGNSA. This CDR3 has 15 residues. Deletions cut 5 bases from V and 4 bases from J, with 17 bases between. CDR3 sequence reads: CASSLLRLALETQYF. CDR3 nucleotide sequence: TGTGCCAGCAGCCTACTTCGGTTGGCCCTAGAGACCCAGTACTTC. The full variable domain, in which reference TRBV7-2 and TRBJ2-5 provide the parts outside the CDR3, is GAGVSQSPSNKVTEKGKDVELRCDPISGHTALYWYRQSLGQGLEFLIYFQGNSAPDKSGLPSDRFSAERTGGSVSTLTIQRTQQEDSAVYLCASSLLRLALETQYFGPGTRLLVL.